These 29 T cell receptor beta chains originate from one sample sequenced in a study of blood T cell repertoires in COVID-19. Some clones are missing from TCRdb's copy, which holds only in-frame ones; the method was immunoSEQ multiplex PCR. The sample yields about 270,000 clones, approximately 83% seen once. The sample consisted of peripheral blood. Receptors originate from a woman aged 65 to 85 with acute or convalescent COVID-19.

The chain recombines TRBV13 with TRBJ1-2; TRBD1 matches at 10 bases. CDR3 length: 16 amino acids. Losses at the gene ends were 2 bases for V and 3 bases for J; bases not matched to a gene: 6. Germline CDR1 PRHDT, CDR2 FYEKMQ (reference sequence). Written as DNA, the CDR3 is TGTGCCAGCAGCTTACGTCGGGACAGGGGAGACTATGGCTACACCTTC. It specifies CASSLRRDRGDYGYTF.

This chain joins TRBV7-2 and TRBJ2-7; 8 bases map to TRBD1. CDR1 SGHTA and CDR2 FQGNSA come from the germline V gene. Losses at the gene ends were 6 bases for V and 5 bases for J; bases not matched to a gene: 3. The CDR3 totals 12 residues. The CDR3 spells CASRQGADEQYF. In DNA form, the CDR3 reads TGTGCCAGCAGGCAGGGGGCGGACGAGCAGTACTTC.

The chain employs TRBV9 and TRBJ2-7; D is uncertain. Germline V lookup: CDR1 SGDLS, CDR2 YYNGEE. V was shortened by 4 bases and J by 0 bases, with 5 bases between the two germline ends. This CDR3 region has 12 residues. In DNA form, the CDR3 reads TGTGCCAGCAGCCCCTCCTCCTACGAGCAGTACTTC. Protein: CASSPSSYEQYF. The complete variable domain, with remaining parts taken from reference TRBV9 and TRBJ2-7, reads DSGVTQTPKHLITATGQRVTLRCSPRSGDLSVYWYQQSLDQGLQFLIQYYNGEERAKGNILERFSAQQFPDLHSELNLSSLELGDSALYFCASSPSSYEQYFGPGTRLTVT.

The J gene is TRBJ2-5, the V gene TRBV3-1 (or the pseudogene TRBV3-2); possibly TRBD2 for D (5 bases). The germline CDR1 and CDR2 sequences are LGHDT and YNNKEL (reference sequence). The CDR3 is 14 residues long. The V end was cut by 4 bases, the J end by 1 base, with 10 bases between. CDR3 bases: TGTGCCAGCAGCCTCGAGGGTCCCCAAGAGACCCAGTACTTC. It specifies CASSLEGPQETQYF.

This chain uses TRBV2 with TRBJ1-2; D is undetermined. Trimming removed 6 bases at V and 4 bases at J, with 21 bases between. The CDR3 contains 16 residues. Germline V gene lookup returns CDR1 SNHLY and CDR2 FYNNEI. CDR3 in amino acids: CASSRRAGIAAYGYTF. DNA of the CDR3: TGTGCCAGCAGCCGGAGGGCGGGGATTGCGGCCTATGGCTACACCTTC. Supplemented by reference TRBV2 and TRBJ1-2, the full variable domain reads EPEVTQTPSHQVTQMGQEVILRCVPISNHLYFYWYRQILGQKVEFLVSFYNNEISEKSEIFDDQFSVERPDGSNFTLKIRSTKLEDSAMYFCASSRRAGIAAYGYTFGSGTRLTVV.

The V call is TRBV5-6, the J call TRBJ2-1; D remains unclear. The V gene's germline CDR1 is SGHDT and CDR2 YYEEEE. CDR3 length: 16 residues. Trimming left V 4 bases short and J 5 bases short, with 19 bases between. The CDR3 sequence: CASSPLAGQINNEQFF. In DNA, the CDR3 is TGTGCCAGCAGCCCCTTGGCAGGTCAGATCAACAATGAGCAGTTCTTC.

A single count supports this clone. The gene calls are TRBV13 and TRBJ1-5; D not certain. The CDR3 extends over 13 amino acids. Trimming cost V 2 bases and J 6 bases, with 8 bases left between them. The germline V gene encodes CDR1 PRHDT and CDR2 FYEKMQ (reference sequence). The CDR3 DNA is TGTGCCAGCAGCTTAAGGAGGGCTCAGCCCCAGCATTTT. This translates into CASSLRRAQPQHF.

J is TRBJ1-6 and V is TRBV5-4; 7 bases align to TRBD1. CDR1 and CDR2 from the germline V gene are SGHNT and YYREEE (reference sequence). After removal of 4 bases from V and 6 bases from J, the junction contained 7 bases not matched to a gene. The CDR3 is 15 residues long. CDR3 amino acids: CASSTRDRLNSPLHF. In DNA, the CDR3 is TGTGCCAGCAGCACCCGGGACAGACTTAATTCACCCCTCCACTTT.

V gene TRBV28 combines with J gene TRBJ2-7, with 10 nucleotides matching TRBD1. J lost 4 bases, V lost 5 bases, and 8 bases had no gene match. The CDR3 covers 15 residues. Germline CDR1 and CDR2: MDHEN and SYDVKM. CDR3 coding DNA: TGTGCCAGCAGTCCCCGGGACAGGGGCAGTTACGAGCAGTACTTC. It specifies CASSPRDRGSYEQYF.

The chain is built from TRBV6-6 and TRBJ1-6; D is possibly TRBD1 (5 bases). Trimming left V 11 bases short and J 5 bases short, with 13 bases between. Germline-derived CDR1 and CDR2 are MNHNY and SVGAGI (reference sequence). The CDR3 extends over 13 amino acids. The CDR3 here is CAAGDGDNSPLHF. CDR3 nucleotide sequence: TGTGCCGCGGGGGACGGGGATAATTCACCCCTCCACTTT.

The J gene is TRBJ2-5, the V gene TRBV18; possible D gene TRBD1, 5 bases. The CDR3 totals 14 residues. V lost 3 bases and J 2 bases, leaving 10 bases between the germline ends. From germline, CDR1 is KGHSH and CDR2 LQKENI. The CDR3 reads CASSPQGAQETQYF. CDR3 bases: TGTGCCAGCTCACCCCAGGGCGCTCAAGAGACCCAGTACTTC. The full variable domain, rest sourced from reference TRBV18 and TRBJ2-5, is NAGVMQNPRHLVRRRGQEARLRCSPMKGHSHVYWYRQLPEEGLKFMVYLQKENIIDESGMPKERFSAEFPKEGPSILRIQQVVRGDSAAYFCASSPQGAQETQYFGPGTRLLVL.

Here the CDR3 DNA reads TGTGCCACCAGCCGAGGGGGGGATCAGCCCCAGCATTTT. It is translated as CATSRGGDQPQHF. The chain carries TRBV15 and TRBJ1-5, with a possible D match to TRBD1 (6 bases). This CDR3 spans 13 amino acids. The V end was cut by 5 bases, the J end by 5 bases, with 10 bases between. Germline V lookup: CDR1 LNHNV, CDR2 YYDKDF (reference sequence).

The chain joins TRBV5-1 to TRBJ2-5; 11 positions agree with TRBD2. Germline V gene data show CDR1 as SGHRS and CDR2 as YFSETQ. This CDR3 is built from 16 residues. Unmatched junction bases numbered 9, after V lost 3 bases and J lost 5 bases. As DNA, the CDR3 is TGCGCCAGCAGCTCTCGTAGCGGGGGGGCCGGTGAGACCCAGTACTTC. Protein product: CASSSRSGGAGETQYF.

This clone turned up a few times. The CDR3 coding sequence is TGCAGCGTTGAATTAGGGGTGAACACTGAAGCTTTCTTT. Its translation is CSVELGVNTEAFF. The chain has TRBV29-1 and TRBJ1-1; tentative D call: TRBD1 (5 bases). Per germline, CDR1 SQVTM and CDR2 ANQGSEA. The CDR3 totals 13 residues. The V end was cut by 2 bases, the J end by 0 bases, with 7 bases between.

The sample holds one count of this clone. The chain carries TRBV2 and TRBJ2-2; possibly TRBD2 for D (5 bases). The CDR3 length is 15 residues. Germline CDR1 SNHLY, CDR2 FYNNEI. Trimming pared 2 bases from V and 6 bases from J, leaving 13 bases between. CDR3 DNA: TGTGCCAGCAGTGAACGGACCTTCGGGGCCGGGGAGCTGTTTTTT. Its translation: CASSERTFGAGELFF.

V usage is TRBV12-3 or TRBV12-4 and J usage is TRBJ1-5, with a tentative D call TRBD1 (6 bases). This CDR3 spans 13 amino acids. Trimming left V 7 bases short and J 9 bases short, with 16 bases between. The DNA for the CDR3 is TGTGCCAGCAAAAGACAGGTGTCCGGGCCCCAGCATTTT. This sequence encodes CASKRQVSGPQHF.

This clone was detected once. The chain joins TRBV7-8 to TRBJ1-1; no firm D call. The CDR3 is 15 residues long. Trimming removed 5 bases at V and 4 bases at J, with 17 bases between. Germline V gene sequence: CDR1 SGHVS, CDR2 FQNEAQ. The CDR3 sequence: CASSPRVSGGTEAFF. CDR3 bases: TGTGCCAGCAGCCCCCGGGTCTCGGGTGGCACTGAAGCTTTCTTT.

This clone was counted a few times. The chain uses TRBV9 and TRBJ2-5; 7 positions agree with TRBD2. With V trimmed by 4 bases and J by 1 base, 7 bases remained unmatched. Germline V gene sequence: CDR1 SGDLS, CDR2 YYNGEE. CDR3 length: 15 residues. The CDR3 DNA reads TGTGCCAGCAGCACTAGGGACTACCGCCAAGAGACCCAGTACTTC. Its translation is CASSTRDYRQETQYF.

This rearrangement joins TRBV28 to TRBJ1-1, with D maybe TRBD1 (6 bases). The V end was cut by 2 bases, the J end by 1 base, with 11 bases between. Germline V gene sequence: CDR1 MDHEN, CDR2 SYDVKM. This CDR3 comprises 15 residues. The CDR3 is CASSLLGAGNTEAFF. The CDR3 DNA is TGTGCCAGCAGTTTACTGGGGGCAGGGAACACTGAAGCTTTCTTT.

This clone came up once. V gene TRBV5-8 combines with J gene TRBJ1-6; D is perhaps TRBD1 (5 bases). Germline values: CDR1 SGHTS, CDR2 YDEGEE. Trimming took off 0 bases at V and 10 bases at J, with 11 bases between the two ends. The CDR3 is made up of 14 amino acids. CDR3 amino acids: CASSLVTGNSPLHF. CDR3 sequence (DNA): TGTGCCAGCAGCTTGGTTACAGGCAACTCACCCCTCCACTTT. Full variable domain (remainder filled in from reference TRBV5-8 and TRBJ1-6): EAGVTQSPTHLIKTRGQQATLRCSPISGHTSVYWYQQALGLGLQFLLWYDEGEERNRGNFPPRFSGRQFPNYSSELNVNALELEDSALYLCASSLVTGNSPLHFGNGTRLTVT.

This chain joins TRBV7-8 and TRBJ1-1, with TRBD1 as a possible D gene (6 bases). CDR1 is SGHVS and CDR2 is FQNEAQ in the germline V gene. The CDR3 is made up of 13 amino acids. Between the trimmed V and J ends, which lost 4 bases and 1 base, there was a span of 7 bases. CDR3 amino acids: CASSSRGNTEAFF. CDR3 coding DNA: TGTGCCAGCAGCTCCAGGGGGAACACTGAAGCTTTCTTT.

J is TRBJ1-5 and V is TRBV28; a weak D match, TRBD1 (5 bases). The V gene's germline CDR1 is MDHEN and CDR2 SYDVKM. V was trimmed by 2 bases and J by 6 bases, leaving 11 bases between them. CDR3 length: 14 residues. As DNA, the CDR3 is TGTGCCAGCAGTTTAGGGTGGGGGGGTCAGCCCCAGCATTTT. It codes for CASSLGWGGQPQHF.

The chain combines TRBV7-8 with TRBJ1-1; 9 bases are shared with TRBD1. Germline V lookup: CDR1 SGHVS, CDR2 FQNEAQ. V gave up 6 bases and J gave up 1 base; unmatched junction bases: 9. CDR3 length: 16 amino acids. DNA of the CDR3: TGTGCCAGCAGAAAGGACAGGGGAGGGCGGAACACTGAAGCTTTCTTT. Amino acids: CASRKDRGGRNTEAFF.

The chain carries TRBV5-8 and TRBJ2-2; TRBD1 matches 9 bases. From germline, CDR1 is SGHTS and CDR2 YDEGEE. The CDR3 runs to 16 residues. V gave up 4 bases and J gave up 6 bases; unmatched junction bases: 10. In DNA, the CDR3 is TGTGCCAGCAGCACGCGACAGGGGGTCTCGTCCGGGGAGCTGTTTTTT. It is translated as CASSTRQGVSSGELFF.

CDR3 sequence (DNA): TGTGCCAGCACCCCACAGGGGACGAACACTGAAGCTTTCTTT. Protein: CASTPQGTNTEAFF. The chain carries TRBV2 and TRBJ1-1, with 7 bases lining up with TRBD1. The V gene's germline CDR1 is SNHLY and CDR2 FYNNEI. Trimming cost V 7 bases and J 1 base; bases outside gene matches: 6. The CDR3 extends over 14 amino acids.

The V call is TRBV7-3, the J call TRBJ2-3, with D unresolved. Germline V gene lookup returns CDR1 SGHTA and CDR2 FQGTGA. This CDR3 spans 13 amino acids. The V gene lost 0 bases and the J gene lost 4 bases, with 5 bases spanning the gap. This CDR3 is CASSLTAADTQYF. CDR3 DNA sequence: TGTGCCAGCAGCTTAACAGCTGCAGATACGCAGTATTTT.

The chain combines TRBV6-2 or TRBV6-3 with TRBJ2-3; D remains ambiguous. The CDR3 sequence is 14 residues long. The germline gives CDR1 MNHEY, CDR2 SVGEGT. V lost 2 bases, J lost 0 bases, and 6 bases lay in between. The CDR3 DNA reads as TGTGCCAGCAGTTACCGTTCTAGCACAGATACGCAGTATTTT. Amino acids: CASSYRSSTDTQYF.

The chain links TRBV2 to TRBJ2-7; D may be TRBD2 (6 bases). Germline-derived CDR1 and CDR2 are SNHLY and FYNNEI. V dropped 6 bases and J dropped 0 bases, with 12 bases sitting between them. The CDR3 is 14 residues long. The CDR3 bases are TGTGCCAGCAGCACGGGACTCAGCTCCTACGAGCAGTACTTC. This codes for CASSTGLSSYEQYF.

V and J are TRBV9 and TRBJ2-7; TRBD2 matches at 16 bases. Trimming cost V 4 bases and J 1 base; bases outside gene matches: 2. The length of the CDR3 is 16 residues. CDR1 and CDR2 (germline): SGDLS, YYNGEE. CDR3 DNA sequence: TGTGCCAGCAGCCCGGGACTAGCGGGGGGGTCCTACGAGCAGTACTTC. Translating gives CASSPGLAGGSYEQYF.